The T cell receptor (beta chain) under discussion was sequenced for a study of cytomegalovirus exposure and HLA in healthy donors. Study-wide results and limits: TCR beta sequences reportedly predicted most subjects' HLA-A and HLA-B alleles accurately. Presence/absence comparisons presumed near-even sequencing depth among donors. TCR beta chains numbering under 200 were designated cytomegalovirus-associated. Among the CMV-associated chains, three were confirmed in vitro as specific for CMV antigens.

Trimming removed 0 bases at V and 0 bases at J, with 6 bases between. The CDR3 totals 16 residues. Germline-derived CDR1 and CDR2 are SGHTA and FQGNSA. PCR primers comprised 60 Vbeta and 13 Jbeta primers. Assay used: immunoSEQ multiplex PCR; TCRdb lists only in-frame clones, some missing. The sample shows approximately 140,000 clones, around 79% of them seen only once. On this clone: The antigen remains undetermined.

The source of this sequence is a man aged 18 to 30 in good health and CMV-seronegative. Sequenced: PBMCs. The V and J genes are TRBV7-2 and TRBJ1-6; D might be TRBD1 (6 bases). This chain's CDR3 is CASSLADSSYNSPLHF. The CDR3 region has the DNA TGTGCCAGCAGCTTAGCGGACAGCTCCTATAATTCACCCCTCCACTTT.